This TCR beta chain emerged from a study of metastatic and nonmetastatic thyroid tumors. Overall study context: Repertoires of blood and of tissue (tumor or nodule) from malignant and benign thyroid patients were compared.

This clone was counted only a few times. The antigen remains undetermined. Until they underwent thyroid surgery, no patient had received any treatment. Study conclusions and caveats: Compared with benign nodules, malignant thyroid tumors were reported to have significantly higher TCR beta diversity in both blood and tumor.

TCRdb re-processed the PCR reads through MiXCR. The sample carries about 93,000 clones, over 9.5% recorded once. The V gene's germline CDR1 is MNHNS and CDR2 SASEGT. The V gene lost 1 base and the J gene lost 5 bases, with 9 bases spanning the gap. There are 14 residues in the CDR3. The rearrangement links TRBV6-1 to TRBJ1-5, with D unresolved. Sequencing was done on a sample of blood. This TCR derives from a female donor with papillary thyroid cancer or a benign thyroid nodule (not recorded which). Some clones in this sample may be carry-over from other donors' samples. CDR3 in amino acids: CASSEGVFHQPQHF. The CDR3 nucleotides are TGTGCCAGCAGTGAAGGAGTGTTTCATCAGCCCCAGCATTTT.